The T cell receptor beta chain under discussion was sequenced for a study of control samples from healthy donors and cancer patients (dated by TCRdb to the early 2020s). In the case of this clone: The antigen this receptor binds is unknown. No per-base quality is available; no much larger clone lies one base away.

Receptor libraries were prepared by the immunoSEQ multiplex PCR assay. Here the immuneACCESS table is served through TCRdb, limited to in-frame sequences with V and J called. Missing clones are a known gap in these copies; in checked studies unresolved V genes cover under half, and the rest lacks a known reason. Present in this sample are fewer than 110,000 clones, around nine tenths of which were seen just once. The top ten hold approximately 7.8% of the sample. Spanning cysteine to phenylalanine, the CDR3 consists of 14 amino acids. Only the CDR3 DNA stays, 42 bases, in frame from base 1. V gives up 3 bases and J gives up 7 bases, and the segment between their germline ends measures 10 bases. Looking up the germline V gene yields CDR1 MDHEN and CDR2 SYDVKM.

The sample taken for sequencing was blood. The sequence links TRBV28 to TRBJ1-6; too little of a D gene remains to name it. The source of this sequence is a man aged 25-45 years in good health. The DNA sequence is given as TGTGCCAGCAGTTTGAGATTGGAGAATTCACCCCTCCACTTT. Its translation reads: CASSLRLENSPLHF.